The present T cell receptor beta chain was sequenced within a study of blood T cell repertoires in COVID-19. The V and J ends lost 0 bases and 4 bases respectively, with 12 bases between them. This CDR3 has 15 amino acids. Germline values: CDR1 SGHAT, CDR2 FQNNGV. Clones were sequenced by immunoSEQ multiplex PCR, and TCRdb holds only the in-frame ones, with some missing. Of under 400,000 clones listed, 70% to 90% were seen once; the top ten hold approximately 1.9%. The V and J genes are TRBV11-2 and TRBJ1-2; D uncertain. Sequenced material: PBMCs or T cells enriched from blood (not recorded which). This sequence was found in a man aged 35 to 55 in a cohort exposed to, infected with or recovered from COVID-19 (not recorded which). Written as DNA, the CDR3 is TGTGCCAGCAGCTTAGATCGGAGACCTCGCTATGGCTACACCTTC. Translation: CASSLDRRPRYGYTF. Using reference TRBV11-2 and TRBJ1-2 for the parts outside the CDR3, the full variable domain is EAGVAQSPRYKIIEKRQSVAFWCNPISGHATLYWYQQILGQGPKLLIQFQNNGVVDDSQLPKDRFSAERLKGVDSTLKIQPAKLEDSAVYLCASSLDRRPRYGYTFGSGTRLTVV.